The 15 T cell receptor beta chains reported below all come from one sample, sequenced in a study of long-term antiretroviral therapy in people with HIV. It was version v3.0 of the immunoSEQ assay that was run at survey level. Method: immunoSEQ multiplex PCR; TCRdb's copy keeps in-frame clones and lacks some. This table holds 35,000 to 45,000 clones, 65% to 90% found once. The sequencing here drew on unsorted PBMCs, taken 0.3 years after starting antiretroviral therapy. These receptors all stem from a young man with HIV.

This clone occurred a few times. This chain joins TRBV7-6 and TRBJ2-1; D unresolved. The CDR3 is 15 amino acids. Trimming removed 1 base at V and 9 bases at J, with 16 bases between. The germline V gene encodes CDR1 SGHVS and CDR2 FNYEAQ. Here the CDR3 reads CASSLEGFSSGEQFF. Here the CDR3 DNA reads TGTGCCAGCAGCTTAGAGGGATTTTCTTCGGGTGAGCAGTTCTTC.

This clone was recorded once. The V call is TRBV7-9, the J call TRBJ1-1; possibly TRBD1 for D (6 bases). The CDR3 has 16 residues. Per germline, CDR1 SEHNR and CDR2 FQNEAQ (reference sequence). Trimming cost V 5 bases and J 7 bases, with 23 bases left between them. The CDR3 protein is CASSPPLGWGLVEAFF. CDR3 nucleotide sequence: TGTGCCAGCAGCCCGCCCCTAGGGTGGGGGCTAGTTGAAGCTTTCTTT.

V gene TRBV29-1 combines with J gene TRBJ1-5; TRBD1 is a possible D gene (6 bases). The length of the CDR3 is 15 residues. Germline-derived CDR1 and CDR2 are SQVTM and ANQGSEA. V was cut by 5 bases and J by 0 bases, with 14 bases left in between. The chain's CDR3 is CSVPGGGNSNQPQHF. CDR3 coding DNA: TGCAGCGTTCCGGGAGGGGGGAATAGCAATCAGCCCCAGCATTTT.

The chain recombines TRBV4-1 with TRBJ1-1, with D possibly TRBD1 on 5 matching bases. Trimming shortened V by 3 bases and J by 6 bases, and 8 bases separated the two germline ends. CDR1 MGHRA and CDR2 YSYEKL come from the germline V gene. This CDR3 is 12 amino acids long. The CDR3 here is CASSQQGAEAFF. The CDR3 region has the DNA TGCGCCAGCAGCCAGCAGGGAGCTGAAGCTTTCTTT.

CDR3 sequence reads: CASSFGTPGELFF. DNA of the CDR3: TGTGCCAGCAGCTTTGGCACCCCGGGGGAGCTGTTTTTT. V usage is TRBV11-2 and J usage is TRBJ2-2; the D is unclear. The CDR3 is made up of 13 amino acids. Germline CDR1 reads SGHAT; CDR2 reads FQNNGV. V shed 3 bases and J shed 8 bases, with 10 bases lying between them. Drawing the rest from reference TRBV11-2 and TRBJ2-2, the complete variable domain is EAGVAQSPRYKIIEKRQSVAFWCNPISGHATLYWYQQILGQGPKLLIQFQNNGVVDDSQLPKDRFSAERLKGVDSTLKIQPAKLEDSAVYLCASSFGTPGELFFGEGSRLTVL.

CDR3 region: CASSVDSGYGYTF. The CDR3 nucleotides are TGTGCCAGCAGTGTGGACAGTGGGTATGGCTACACCTTC. This chain connects TRBV2 to TRBJ1-2; possibly TRBD1 for D (6 bases). The CDR3 has 13 amino acids. Looked up from germline, CDR1 is SNHLY and CDR2 is FYNNEI. V lost 4 bases and J lost 5, with 11 bases in between.

There are a few counts of this clone. The chain is built from TRBV7-9 and TRBJ1-5; D is unclear. V was clipped by 5 bases and J by 0 bases, with 11 bases between them. CDR1 SEHNR and CDR2 FQNEAQ come from the germline V gene (reference sequence). There are 15 residues in the CDR3. CDR3 in amino acids: CASSPWWGSNQPQHF. The CDR3 DNA reads TGTGCCAGCAGCCCGTGGTGGGGTAGCAATCAGCCCCAGCATTTT.

This rearrangement joins TRBV5-4 to TRBJ2-4, with 8 bases identical to TRBD1. The CDR3 sequence is 15 residues long. Germline CDR1 is SGHNT and CDR2 is YYREEE (reference sequence). Germline trimming cut 3 bases from V and 3 bases from J; bases unmatched to any gene: 5. Here the CDR3 reads CASSWVTGVKNIQYF. The CDR3 bases are TGTGCCAGCAGCTGGGTGACAGGGGTCAAAAACATTCAGTACTTC.

This clone was picked up a small number of times. This chain joins TRBV11-3 and TRBJ2-7; 8 positions agree with TRBD2. J was trimmed by 7 bases and V by 5 bases; bases with no gene match: 1. There are 11 residues in the CDR3. Germline values: CDR1 SGHNT, CDR2 YENEEA. The CDR3 DNA reads TGTGCCAGCAGCGGCGGGGGGGAGCAGTACTTC. This gives the protein CASSGGGEQYF. Looking up the rest from reference TRBV11-3 and TRBJ2-7 gives the full variable domain: EAGVVQSPRYKIIEKKQPVAFWCNPISGHNTLYWYLQNLGQGPELLIRYENEEAVDDSQLPKDRFSAERLKGVDSTLKIQPAELGDSAVYLCASSGGGEQYFGPGTRLTVT.

This chain connects TRBV5-8 to TRBJ2-1; TRBD2 matches at 11 bases. Germline V lookup: CDR1 SGHTS, CDR2 YDEGEE. Losses at the gene ends were 0 bases for V and 6 bases for J; bases not matched to a gene: 8. This CDR3 region has 17 residues. The CDR3 DNA sequence: TGTGCCAGCAGCTTGGCGAGCTGGACTAGCGGGCGCAATGAGCAGTTCTTC. Translation: CASSLASWTSGRNEQFF.

This chain uses TRBV10-3 with TRBJ2-7; 11 positions agree with TRBD2. After removal of 0 bases from V and 2 bases from J, the junction contained 9 bases not matched to a gene. This CDR3 spans 18 amino acids. Germline V gene lookup returns CDR1 ENHRY and CDR2 SYGVKD. The CDR3 bases are TGTGCCATCAGTGAGTCGACCCTACTAGCGGGGGTAGCCTACGAGCAGTACTTC. Amino acids: CAISESTLLAGVAYEQYF.

This chain links TRBV2 with TRBJ2-3; D unclear. Between the trimmed V and J ends, which lost 10 bases and 2 bases, there was a span of 10 bases. The germline V gene encodes CDR1 SNHLY and CDR2 FYNNEI. This CDR3 contains 12 residues. The CDR3 DNA is TGTGCCACGAGGAGCGACACAGATACGCAGTATTTT. It encodes CATRSDTDTQYF.

J is TRBJ1-5 and V is TRBV27; D ambiguous. This CDR3 has 13 amino acids. V was pared by 2 bases and J by 7 bases, with 9 bases between. CDR1 MNHEY and CDR2 SMNVEV come from the germline V gene (reference sequence). The CDR3 spells CASSLREDQPQHF. The CDR3 DNA reads TGTGCCAGCAGTTTAAGGGAGGACCAGCCCCAGCATTTT.

The gene calls are TRBV7-2 and TRBJ2-1; D gene unclear. V was trimmed by 1 base and J by 0 bases, leaving 7 bases between them. CDR1 is SGHTA, CDR2 FQGNSA, per germline. The CDR3 loop spans 15 amino acids. CDR3 coding DNA: TGTGCCAGCAGCTTAGTGAAGAGCTCCTACAATGAGCAGTTCTTC. Residues: CASSLVKSSYNEQFF.

The chain employs TRBV28 and TRBJ1-5; D is ambiguous. V was pared by 6 bases and J by 0 bases, with 15 bases between. Germline lookup yields CDR1 MDHEN and CDR2 SYDVKM. CDR3 length: 16 amino acids. CDR3 region: CASSRHGTYSNQPQHF. CDR3 DNA: TGTGCCAGCAGCCGCCATGGAACCTATAGCAATCAGCCCCAGCATTTT.